The clone carrying this T cell receptor (beta chain) was seen only a few times. Its specificity is not known. The data derive from a study of post-analysis software for immune sequencing data. Notes on the study in general: Roughly 5 TRBV segments occurring more often in patients than controls included TRBV5-6, TRBV5-1 and TRBV20-1.

V dropped 3 bases and J dropped 12 bases, with 21 bases sitting between them. The CDR3 totals 14 residues. Per germline, CDR1 SGHRS and CDR2 YFSETQ. Carried by the TCR beta cDNA libraries were unique molecular identifiers. One entry per CDR3 protein, called by TCRdb with MiXCR from the PCR reads. The sample has around 260,000 distinct CDR3 sequences, 30% to 45% seen once. This chain links TRBV5-1 with TRBJ1-1; D uncertain. This TCR was sampled from a girl between 5 and 17 years old with multiple sclerosis. Sequencing input: blood. The CDR3 here is CASSWARQDTETFF. CDR3 DNA: TGCGCCAGCAGCTGGGCCCGGCAAGACACGGAGACTTTCTTT.